The entry below gives a single TCR beta chain sequence along with its context. Antigen: not known. This entry belongs to a study of T cell repertoires in cytomegalovirus infection. Study in general: Matching HLA type and CMV infection were both indicated by public TCR beta signatures. Whole-study results and caveats: HLA-C-restricted CMV clonotypes gave the most frequent clonotype in two of eight donors. Carriage of CMV together with the relevant HLA was identifiable through cumulative public TCR beta family frequency.

The CDR3 loop spans 13 amino acids. The germline V gene encodes CDR1 DFQATT and CDR2 SNEGSKA (reference sequence). The trim removed 5 bases at V and 10 bases at J, leaving 10 bases unmatched. TCRdb itself ran the reads through MiXCR, one entry per CDR3 protein. This table holds 550,000 to 850,000 distinct CDR3 sequences, roughly 30% found once. The rearrangement uses TRBV20-1 and TRBJ1-4; TRBD1 matches 7 bases. The receptor comes from a human donor in good health (CMV status not recorded). Some clones in this sample may be carry-over from other donors' samples. The starting material was cultured PBMCs, obtained from culture after CMV antigen stimulation. The CDR3 bases are TGCAGTGCTCCTTCAGGGGGTGTAGGAAAACTGTTTTTT. This translates into CSAPSGGVGKLFF.